This TCR beta chain was captured by sequencing in a study of control samples from healthy donors and cancer patients. There are 19 residues in the CDR3. V lost 0 bases to trimming and J lost 4 bases, with 22 bases between them. Germline CDR1 reads PRHDT; CDR2 reads FYEKMQ (reference sequence). Libraries were prepared by immunoSEQ multiplex PCR; TCRdb keeps only in-frame clonotypes and omits some of them. This sample has 100,000 to 120,000 clones, with under 90% found just once. This clone was detected only a few times. This chain links TRBV13 with TRBJ1-5, with D uncertain. Sequenced: blood. The sequence was obtained from a woman aged 50 to 65 in good health. The CDR3 region is CASSLGTGIGSSGNQPQHF. The DNA for the CDR3 is TGTGCCAGCAGCTTAGGCACCGGGATTGGGAGTAGCGGTAATCAGCCCCAGCATTTT.